The TCR beta chain described here comes from a study of cytomegalovirus exposure and HLA in healthy donors. This table comes from immunoSEQ multiplex PCR, and its TCRdb copy is limited to in-frame clones, with some not included. This sample has roughly 150,000 clones, with approximately 91% found just once. Study outcomes and limitations: TCR clusters originating in the first cohort tended to co-occur in the roughly 120 validation repertoires, according to a later analysis.

Note on this clone: The antigen is not known.

V shed 5 bases, J shed 2 bases, and the junction held 4 bases outside the gene matches. Germline values: CDR1 SEHNR, CDR2 FQNEAQ (reference sequence). This CDR3 region has 14 residues. V is TRBV7-9 and J is TRBJ2-5, with 8 bases fitting TRBD1. This clonotype originated in a man between 18 and 29 years old in good health and CMV-seronegative. Sequenced: PBMCs. CDR3 sequence: CASSAQGVQETQYF. CDR3 in DNA: TGTGCCAGCAGCGCACAGGGGGTACAAGAGACCCAGTACTTC.